These 2 T cell receptor beta chains were sequenced from one sample in a study of blood T cell repertoires in COVID-19. Generated by immunoSEQ multiplex PCR, the TCRdb table keeps only in-frame clones and is missing some. Counted here are some 78,000 clones, 90% occurring once; the ten biggest clones make up around 4.7%. What was sequenced was peripheral blood. The origin of the receptors is a woman aged 80 or over with active or convalescent COVID-19.

The CDR3 DNA follows: TGTGCCAGCAGCTACGTCGGCAGGGGAACTAACACCATATATTTT. Its protein product is CASSYVGRGTNTIYF. The chain employs TRBV5-6 and TRBJ1-3, with TRBD1 as a possible D gene (6 bases). Germline V CDR1 and CDR2: SGHDT, YYEEEE. With 3 bases removed from V and 7 bases from J, the gap between germline ends came to 17 bases. The CDR3 totals 15 residues.

The chain recombines TRBV28 with TRBJ1-2; 9 bases are shared with TRBD1. CDR3 length equals 15 residues. Germline V gives CDR1 MDHEN, CDR2 SYDVKM. Germline trimming cut 4 bases from V and 2 bases from J; bases unmatched to any gene: 5. CDR3 nucleotides: TGTGCCAGCAGTTCCGGGACAGGGAACAACTATGGCTACACCTTC. The encoded protein is CASSSGTGNNYGYTF.